This TCR beta chain was found in a study of technical replicates of blood from a few donors. Clones were read by immunoSEQ multiplex PCR, and TCRdb kept only the in-frame ones, dropping some. Of approximately 89,000 clones listed, approximately 94% were seen once; the top ten hold about 0.4%. Trimming cost V 3 bases and J 0 bases, with 8 bases left between them. The CDR3 is 13 residues long. Per the germline V gene, CDR1 is GTSNPN and CDR2 is SVGIG (reference sequence). The chain employs TRBV30 and TRBJ1-2, with D unresolved. The receptor was derived from a human donor in good health. The sample comprised T cells isolated from PBMCs. The CDR3 DNA follows: TGTGCCTGGAGGTACGCAGCTAACTATGGCTACACCTTC. Translation gives CAWRYAANYGYTF.